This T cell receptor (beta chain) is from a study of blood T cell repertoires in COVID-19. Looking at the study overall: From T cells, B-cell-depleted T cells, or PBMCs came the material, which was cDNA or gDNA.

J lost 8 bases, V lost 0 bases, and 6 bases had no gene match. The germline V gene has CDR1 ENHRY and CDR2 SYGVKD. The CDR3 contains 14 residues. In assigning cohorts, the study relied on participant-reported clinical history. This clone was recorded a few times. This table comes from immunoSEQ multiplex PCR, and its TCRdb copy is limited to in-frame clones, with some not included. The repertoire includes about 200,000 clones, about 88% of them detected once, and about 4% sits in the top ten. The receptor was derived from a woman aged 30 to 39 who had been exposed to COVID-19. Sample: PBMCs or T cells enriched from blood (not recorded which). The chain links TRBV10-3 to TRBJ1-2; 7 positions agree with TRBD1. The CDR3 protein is CAISESTGNEGYTF. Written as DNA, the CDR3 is TGTGCCATCAGTGAGTCGACAGGGAATGAGGGCTACACCTTC.